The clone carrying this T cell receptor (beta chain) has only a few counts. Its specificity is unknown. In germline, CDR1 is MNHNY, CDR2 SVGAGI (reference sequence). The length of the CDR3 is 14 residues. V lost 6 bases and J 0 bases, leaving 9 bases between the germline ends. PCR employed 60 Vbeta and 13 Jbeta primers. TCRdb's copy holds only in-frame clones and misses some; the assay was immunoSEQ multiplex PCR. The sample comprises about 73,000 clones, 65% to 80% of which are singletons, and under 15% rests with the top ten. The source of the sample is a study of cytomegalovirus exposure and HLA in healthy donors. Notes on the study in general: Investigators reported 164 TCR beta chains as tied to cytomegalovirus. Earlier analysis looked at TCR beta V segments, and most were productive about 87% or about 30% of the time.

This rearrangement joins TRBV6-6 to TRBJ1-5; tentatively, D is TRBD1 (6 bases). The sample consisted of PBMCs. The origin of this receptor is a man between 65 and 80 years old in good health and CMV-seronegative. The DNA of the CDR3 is TGTGCCAGCAGGGGGGACAATAGCAATCAGCCCCAGCATTTT. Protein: CASRGDNSNQPQHF.